A selection of T cell receptor beta chains follows, all from one sample in a study of T cell changes during pregnancy in multiple sclerosis. Only in-frame clones appear in the TCRdb table, and some are missing; sequencing was by immunoSEQ multiplex PCR. The data hold 40,000 to 50,000 clones, with about 91% observed a single time. Sequenced material: CD8+ T cells from peripheral blood mononuclear cells, taken after pregnancy. These receptors originate from a female donor with multiple sclerosis, enrolled in a pregnancy study. CDR3s include the opening cysteine and the closing phenylalanine or tryptophan. The D gene is left open where the match is weak. Clone size is not always given. Where it is, it says once, few, many or a class for expanded clones.

V gene,clone size,D gene,J gene,CDR3 DNA,CDR3 protein
TRBV5-6,NA,NA,TRBJ2-3,TGTGCCAGCAGCGCCGGTAGCACAGATACGCAGTATTTT,CASSAGSTDTQYF
TRBV19,NA,TRBD1,TRBJ1-1,TGTGCCAGTAGTATTGGACAGGGGGAAGCTTTCTTT,CASSIGQGEAFF
TRBV7-6,NA,NA,TRBJ2-1,TGTGCCAGCAGCTTAACAACTATCCTCTCCTACAATGAGCAGTTCTTC,CASSLTTILSYNEQFF
TRBV5-6,NA,NA,TRBJ1-2,TGTGCCAGCAGCTTGGGCACAGGGTATGCCTATGGCTACACCTTC,CASSLGTGYAYGYTF
TRBV9,NA,TRBD1,TRBJ1-2,TGTGCCAGCAGCGCCGCCCGGACAGGGGGAGAGGGCTATGGCTACACCTTC,CASSAARTGGEGYGYTF
TRBV12-5,NA,NA,TRBJ1-6,TGTGCTAGGGGTATGGATGATTCTGGGCCGGGATCCTATAATTCACCCCTCCACTTT,CARGMDDSGPGSYNSPLHF
TRBV5-6,NA,TRBD2,TRBJ2-7,TGTGCCAGCAGCTGGGGACTAGCGGGGGGGGACGAGCAGTACTTC,CASSWGLAGGDEQYF
TRBV9,NA,NA,TRBJ2-3,TGTGCCAGCAGGGGGGGTTCCAGTGGGGATACGCAGTATTTT,CASRGGSSGDTQYF
TRBV6-5,NA,NA,TRBJ1-2,TGTGCCAGCAGTTACGAGTGGGCTGGTGGCTACACCTTC,CASSYEWAGGYTF
TRBV7-9,NA,TRBD1,TRBJ2-7,TGTGCCAGCAGCTCCAAACAGGGGCCCCTCTACGAGCAGTACTTC,CASSSKQGPLYEQYF
TRBV5-6,NA,NA,TRBJ2-7,TGTGCCAGCAGCCCGGACACAAGCTCCTACGAGCAGTACTTC,CASSPDTSSYEQYF
TRBV9,NA,NA,TRBJ1-6,TGTGCCAGCAGCCCCCTGGGGGGACTGGAAAGAAATTCACCCCTCCACTTT,CASSPLGGLERNSPLHF
TRBV4-1,NA,TRBD1,TRBJ1-6,TGCGCCAGCAGCCTCCGGGACAGCCTTTGGGCGGCACCCCTCCACTTT,CASSLRDSLWAAPLHF
TRBV7-8,NA,TRBD1,TRBJ1-1,TGTGCCAGCACAATCTTACAGGGGCTGGACACTGAAGCTTTCTTT,CASTILQGLDTEAFF
TRBV2,NA,TRBD1,TRBJ1-4,TGTGCCAGCTGGGACAGCGGTAATGAAAAACTGTTTTTT,CASWDSGNEKLFF
TRBV7-2,NA,NA,TRBJ1-3,TGTGCCAGCAGCACCGGTGGAGGGTCAGGAAACACCATATATTTT,CASSTGGGSGNTIYF
TRBV2,once,NA,TRBJ2-3,TGTGCCAGCAGTGAAGGGTGGTCGGGGGGCGTCACAGATACGCAGTATTTT,CASSEGWSGGVTDTQYF
TRBV19,NA,NA,TRBJ1-6,TGTGCCAGTAGTCGCCGGGTAGTCTCCTATAATTCACCCCTCCACTTT,CASSRRVVSYNSPLHF
TRBV18,few,TRBD1,TRBJ1-2,TGTGCCAGCTCACCATCCCAGGGGGATAGGGTCTATGGCTACACCTTC,CASSPSQGDRVYGYTF
TRBV5-6,once,NA,TRBJ2-7,TGTGCCAGCAGCTTCCTACAGGATTCCACTGTGGACGAGCAGTACTTC,CASSFLQDSTVDEQYF
TRBV27,NA,TRBD1,TRBJ2-7,TGTGCCAGCAGTGCAGGGGGCCCCTACGAGCAGTACTTC,CASSAGGPYEQYF
TRBV27,NA,NA,TRBJ1-2,TGTGCCAGCAGTTTAAGCGGCTATGGCTACACCTTC,CASSLSGYGYTF